Listed below are T cell receptor beta chains from one sample, sequenced in a study of T cells in Graves' hyperthyroidism and ophthalmopathy. TCRdb passed the multiplex PCR reads through MiXCR, listing each CDR3 protein once. The repertoire holds roughly 570,000 distinct CDR3 sequences, about 43% seen once, with roughly 19% in the top ten. Material for sequencing was peripheral blood or thyroid tissue (not recorded which). These receptors came from an adult woman with Graves' disease, either hyperthyroidism or ophthalmopathy (not recorded which). Both conserved end residues are part of each CDR3. The D gene is left open where the match is weak. Some rows mark clone size as missing; the rest say once, few, many or name a class of expanded clone.

d_call: NA; j_call: TRBJ1-1; v_call: TRBV29-1; clone_size: NA; cdr3_nt: TGCAGCCCGGGTAGTCACACTGAAGCTTTCTTT; cdr3_aa: CSPGSHTEAFF
d_call: NA; j_call: TRBJ2-7; v_call: TRBV3-1; clone_size: NA; cdr3_nt: TGTGCCAGCAGGAACCAGGGAACCAACTACGAGCAGTACTTC; cdr3_aa: CASRNQGTNYEQYF
d_call: NA; j_call: TRBJ2-7; v_call: TRBV4-1; clone_size: many; cdr3_nt: TGCGCCAGCAGCCAAGTTTGGGACTCTTCCTACGAGCAGTACTTC; cdr3_aa: CASSQVWDSSYEQYF
d_call: NA; j_call: TRBJ2-6; v_call: TRBV15; clone_size: many; cdr3_nt: TGTGCCACCAGCAGTTCAATTTCAGGGGCCAACGTCCTGACTTTC; cdr3_aa: CATSSSISGANVLTF
d_call: NA; j_call: TRBJ2-6; v_call: TRBV11-1; clone_size: many; cdr3_nt: TGTGCCAGCAGCCAATCCGGGACGTCCGTCCTGACTTTC; cdr3_aa: CASSQSGTSVLTF
d_call: TRBD2; j_call: TRBJ2-7; v_call: TRBV7-9; clone_size: many; cdr3_nt: TGTGCCAGCAGCTTAGGGGCTAGCGGGAGCTCCTACGAGCAGTACTTC; cdr3_aa: CASSLGASGSSYEQYF
d_call: TRBD1; j_call: TRBJ1-3; v_call: TRBV5-1; clone_size: many; cdr3_nt: TGCGCCAGCAGCCCCGAAGGGACAGGCGGAAACACCATATATTTT; cdr3_aa: CASSPEGTGGNTIYF
d_call: NA; j_call: TRBJ1-4; v_call: TRBV20-1; clone_size: NA; cdr3_nt: TGCAGTGCTAGAGGGGGAGGGGTGGGGGAAAAACTGTTTTTT; cdr3_aa: CSARGGGVGEKLFF
d_call: NA; j_call: TRBJ2-5; v_call: TRBV7-8; clone_size: many; cdr3_nt: TGTGCCAGCGCGCAGCTAGAAGAGACCCAGTACTTC; cdr3_aa: CASAQLEETQYF
d_call: NA; j_call: TRBJ1-5; v_call: TRBV19; clone_size: NA; cdr3_nt: TGTTCCAGTAGTATGGAGACCGGGGGCTGGCCCCAGCATTTT; cdr3_aa: CSSSMETGGWPQHF
d_call: NA; j_call: TRBJ2-7; v_call: TRBV28; clone_size: many; cdr3_nt: TGTGCCAGCAGTTTAGGGCCGGAGGGCTCCTACGAGCAGTACTTC; cdr3_aa: CASSLGPEGSYEQYF
d_call: TRBD2; j_call: TRBJ2-5; v_call: TRBV5-1; clone_size: NA; cdr3_nt: TGCGCCAGCAGAAGGCGGGGAGGGACCCAAGAGACCCAGTACTTC; cdr3_aa: CASRRRGGTQETQYF
d_call: NA; j_call: TRBJ1-5; v_call: TRBV2; clone_size: few; cdr3_nt: TGTGCCAGCGCTTACGGAGGGGATCAGCCCCAGCATTTT; cdr3_aa: CASAYGGDQPQHF
d_call: NA; j_call: TRBJ2-2; v_call: TRBV7-8; clone_size: many; cdr3_nt: TGTGCCAGCAAGGGACAAGGGACCGGGGAGCTGTTTTTT; cdr3_aa: CASKGQGTGELFF
d_call: NA; j_call: TRBJ1-1; v_call: TRBV5-1; clone_size: once; cdr3_nt: TGCGCCAGCAGCCCCGGGACTGCCGGCCGAAATGAAGCTTTCTTT; cdr3_aa: CASSPGTAGRNEAFF
d_call: NA; j_call: TRBJ1-6; v_call: TRBV30; clone_size: few; cdr3_nt: TGTGCCTGGAGTATAGGGAGCTCCTATAATTCACCCCTCCACTTT; cdr3_aa: CAWSIGSSYNSPLHF
d_call: NA; j_call: TRBJ1-6; v_call: TRBV4-1; clone_size: few; cdr3_nt: TGCGCCAGCAGCCAAGATCCATCGACCGGGAGCTCCTATAATTCACCCCTCCACTTT; cdr3_aa: CASSQDPSTGSSYNSPLHF
d_call: NA; j_call: TRBJ1-5; v_call: TRBV12-3/TRBV12-4; clone_size: many; cdr3_nt: TGTGCCAGCAGTGACCGGGACGGTAATCAGCCCCAGCATTTT; cdr3_aa: CASSDRDGNQPQHF
d_call: NA; j_call: TRBJ1-1; v_call: TRBV29-1; clone_size: once; cdr3_nt: TGCAGACTACAGGCGGGGCGGAACACTGAAGCTTTCTTT; cdr3_aa: CRLQAGRNTEAFF
d_call: NA; j_call: TRBJ2-2; v_call: TRBV20-1; clone_size: many; cdr3_nt: TGCAGTGCTAGAGGGGGCCCCGGGGAGCTGTTTTTT; cdr3_aa: CSARGGPGELFF
d_call: NA; j_call: TRBJ2-2; v_call: TRBV20-1; clone_size: many; cdr3_nt: TGCAGTGCTAGAGATACCAGTTTCGACACCGGGGAGCTGTTTTTT; cdr3_aa: CSARDTSFDTGELFF
d_call: TRBD1; j_call: TRBJ1-5; v_call: TRBV19; clone_size: many; cdr3_nt: TGTGCCAGTATTCCACCCAGGGGGCCTCAGCCCCAGCATTTT; cdr3_aa: CASIPPRGPQPQHF
d_call: NA; j_call: TRBJ2-5; v_call: TRBV20-1; clone_size: many; cdr3_nt: TGCAGTGCAAGGGGTGGGGGGGCGCTGGAGACCCAGTACTTC; cdr3_aa: CSARGGGALETQYF
d_call: NA; j_call: TRBJ2-5; v_call: TRBV30; clone_size: NA; cdr3_nt: TGTGCCTGGAGTCTCGGGGAGATCCAAGAGACCCAGTACTTC; cdr3_aa: CAWSLGEIQETQYF
d_call: NA; j_call: TRBJ1-2; v_call: TRBV5-1; clone_size: few; cdr3_nt: TGCGCCAGCAGACTGTCTCGACAGAGCTATGGCTACACCTTC; cdr3_aa: CASRLSRQSYGYTF
d_call: TRBD2; j_call: TRBJ2-5; v_call: TRBV10-3; clone_size: NA; cdr3_nt: TGTGCCATCAGTAGCCCAGCGGGGGCACTAGAGACCCAGTACTTC; cdr3_aa: CAISSPAGALETQYF
d_call: TRBD1; j_call: TRBJ1-1; v_call: TRBV12-3/TRBV12-4; clone_size: NA; cdr3_nt: TGTGCCAGCAGTTTGAGGCCGGGACAGGGAAACACTGAAGCTTTCTTT; cdr3_aa: CASSLRPGQGNTEAFF
d_call: TRBD1; j_call: TRBJ1-1; v_call: TRBV10-3; clone_size: NA; cdr3_nt: TGTGCCATCAGACAGGGACAGCAACTATTGAACACTGAAGCTTTCTTT; cdr3_aa: CAIRQGQQLLNTEAFF
d_call: NA; j_call: TRBJ1-4; v_call: TRBV29-1; clone_size: few; cdr3_nt: TGCAGCGTTCGGCAGGGTAAAGGGGAAAAACTGTTTTTT; cdr3_aa: CSVRQGKGEKLFF
d_call: TRBD1; j_call: TRBJ1-2; v_call: TRBV15; clone_size: NA; cdr3_nt: TGTGCCGCCAGCAGCTTGAGGGGACAGAGTGGCTACACCTTC; cdr3_aa: CAASSLRGQSGYTF
d_call: NA; j_call: TRBJ1-1; v_call: TRBV6-5; clone_size: NA; cdr3_nt: TGTGCCAGCCGGGGTGAGGGGGGGAACACTGAAGCTTTCTTT; cdr3_aa: CASRGEGGNTEAFF
d_call: TRBD1; j_call: TRBJ2-7; v_call: TRBV15; clone_size: NA; cdr3_nt: TGCGCCACCAGCCGATCCACCGGGACAGGGAATCAACACGAGCAGTACTTC; cdr3_aa: CATSRSTGTGNQHEQYF
d_call: TRBD1; j_call: TRBJ1-1; v_call: TRBV29-1; clone_size: many; cdr3_nt: TGCAGCGTTTCGACAGGGGTAAGTTGGAGCACTGAAGCTTTCTTT; cdr3_aa: CSVSTGVSWSTEAFF
d_call: TRBD2; j_call: TRBJ2-3; v_call: TRBV4-2; clone_size: NA; cdr3_nt: TGTGCCAGCAGCCGGGGGACTAGCGCACAGACAGATACGCAGTATTTT; cdr3_aa: CASSRGTSAQTDTQYF
d_call: NA; j_call: TRBJ2-7; v_call: TRBV10-3; clone_size: NA; cdr3_nt: TGTGCCAGCAGACAAAGACAGACCTACGAGCAGTACTTC; cdr3_aa: CASRQRQTYEQYF
d_call: TRBD2; j_call: TRBJ2-2; v_call: TRBV29-1; clone_size: many; cdr3_nt: TGCAGCGTTGTTGGGACTAGCGGCCGGGGAGTCAACACCGGGGAGCTGTTTTTT; cdr3_aa: CSVVGTSGRGVNTGELFF
d_call: NA; j_call: TRBJ1-2; v_call: TRBV29-1; clone_size: NA; cdr3_nt: TGCAGCGTTGCCCTAGCGGGAATTTATGGCTACACCTTC; cdr3_aa: CSVALAGIYGYTF
d_call: NA; j_call: TRBJ2-5; v_call: TRBV2; clone_size: NA; cdr3_nt: TGTGCCAGCAGTGGAGCTTTCCAAGAGACCCAGTACTTC; cdr3_aa: CASSGAFQETQYF
d_call: NA; j_call: TRBJ1-1; v_call: TRBV20-1; clone_size: NA; cdr3_nt: TGCAGTGCCAGTAGTTTCGAGTGGCGGGGGATCACTGAAGCTTTCTTT; cdr3_aa: CSASSFEWRGITEAFF
d_call: NA; j_call: TRBJ1-2; v_call: TRBV29-1; clone_size: few; cdr3_nt: TGCAGCGTTGCCGATCGTCCAGGTGGTGCGGTGTATGGCTACACCTTC; cdr3_aa: CSVADRPGGAVYGYTF